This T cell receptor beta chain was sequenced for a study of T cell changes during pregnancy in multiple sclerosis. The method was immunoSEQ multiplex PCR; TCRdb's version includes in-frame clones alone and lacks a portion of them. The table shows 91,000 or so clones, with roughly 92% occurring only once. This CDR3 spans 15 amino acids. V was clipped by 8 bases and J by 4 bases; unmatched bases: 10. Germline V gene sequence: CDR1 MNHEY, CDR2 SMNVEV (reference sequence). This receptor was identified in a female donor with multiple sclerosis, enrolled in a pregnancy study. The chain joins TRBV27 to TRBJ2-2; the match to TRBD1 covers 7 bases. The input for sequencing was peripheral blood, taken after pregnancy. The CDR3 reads CASSNRGRSTGELFF. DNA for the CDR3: TGTGCCAGCTCAAACAGGGGACGGAGCACCGGGGAGCTGTTTTTT.